This is a list of T cell receptor beta chains from one sample in a study of Graves' ophthalmopathy and Graves' hyperthyroidism. In TCRdb, the multiplex PCR reads were re-called with MiXCR into one record per CDR3 protein. The sample consists of 500,000 to 600,000 distinct CDR3 sequences, just under 40% of them appearing once. The sequenced material came from peripheral blood or thyroid tissue (not recorded which). These receptors all stem from an adult man with Graves' hyperthyroidism. Both conserved end residues are part of each CDR3. A D gene is named only where the DNA matches it firmly. Rows give clone size only sometimes, using once, few, many, or a class for an expanded clone.

V gene: TRBV9; clone size: NA; D gene: NA; J gene: TRBJ1-2; CDR3 protein: CASSGQKNYGYTF; CDR3 DNA: TGTGCCAGCAGTGGACAGAAAAACTATGGCTACACCTTC
V gene: TRBV2; clone size: NA; D gene: NA; J gene: TRBJ2-7; CDR3 protein: CASSEFRDEQYF; CDR3 DNA: TGTGCCAGCAGTGAATTCAGGGACGAGCAGTACTTC
V gene: TRBV6-1; clone size: few; D gene: NA; J gene: TRBJ2-7; CDR3 protein: CASSDFDSAYYEQYF; CDR3 DNA: TGTGCCAGCAGTGATTTTGACAGCGCATACTACGAGCAGTACTTC
V gene: TRBV24-1; clone size: many; D gene: TRBD2; J gene: TRBJ2-2; CDR3 protein: CATSDLRLAGGGELFF; CDR3 DNA: TGTGCCACCAGTGATTTGCGACTAGCGGGCGGCGGGGAGCTGTTTTTT
V gene: TRBV9; clone size: many; D gene: TRBD1; J gene: TRBJ1-5; CDR3 protein: CASSVDGTANQPQHF; CDR3 DNA: TGTGCCAGCAGCGTAGATGGGACAGCGAATCAGCCCCAGCATTTT
V gene: TRBV19; clone size: few; D gene: NA; J gene: TRBJ1-5; CDR3 protein: CASLRGSNQPQHF; CDR3 DNA: TGTGCCAGTCTTAGGGGTAGCAATCAGCCCCAGCATTTT
V gene: TRBV19; clone size: many; D gene: NA; J gene: TRBJ1-1; CDR3 protein: CASSMGRGRTEAFF; CDR3 DNA: TGTGCCAGTAGTATGGGTCGGGGTCGCACTGAAGCTTTCTTT
V gene: TRBV29-1; clone size: many; D gene: NA; J gene: TRBJ2-7; CDR3 protein: CSVLTVRGEQYF; CDR3 DNA: TGCAGCGTACTGACAGTGCGAGGCGAGCAGTACTTC
V gene: TRBV29-1; clone size: NA; D gene: NA; J gene: TRBJ1-3; CDR3 protein: CSVGGVLGGYTFGSGDTIYF; CDR3 DNA: NA
V gene: TRBV15; clone size: NA; D gene: TRBD1; J gene: TRBJ2-6; CDR3 protein: CATSRERQGVYVLTF; CDR3 DNA: TGTGCCACCAGCAGAGAGCGACAGGGTGTCTACGTCCTGACTTTC
V gene: TRBV25-1; clone size: NA; D gene: TRBD1; J gene: TRBJ1-1; CDR3 protein: CASSFWDRQGEAFF; CDR3 DNA: TGTGCCAGCAGTTTTTGGGACCGACAGGGGGAAGCTTTCTTT
V gene: TRBV20-1; clone size: NA; D gene: TRBD2; J gene: TRBJ2-7; CDR3 protein: CSATTSGGADDTQYF; CDR3 DNA: TGCAGTGCTACGACTAGCGGGGGGGCCGATGATACGCAGTACTTC
V gene: TRBV10-3; clone size: many; D gene: NA; J gene: TRBJ1-2; CDR3 protein: CAINDRRSEEYGYTF; CDR3 DNA: TGTGCCATCAATGACAGGAGATCTGAAGAATATGGCTACACCTTC
V gene: TRBV7-9; clone size: many; D gene: NA; J gene: TRBJ1-1; CDR3 protein: CASSLAGTANTEAFF; CDR3 DNA: TGTGCCAGCAGCCTAGCCGGGACGGCTAACACTGAAGCTTTCTTT
V gene: TRBV5-1; clone size: NA; D gene: TRBD2; J gene: TRBJ2-2; CDR3 protein: CASSLDPSGSLSSNTGELFF; CDR3 DNA: TGCGCCAGCAGCTTGGATCCTAGCGGGAGCCTATCCTCGAACACCGGGGAGCTGTTTTTT
V gene: TRBV5-1; clone size: many; D gene: NA; J gene: TRBJ2-2; CDR3 protein: CASGQGIAGELFF; CDR3 DNA: TGCGCCAGCGGTCAGGGGATCGCCGGGGAGCTGTTTTTT
V gene: TRBV9; clone size: NA; D gene: NA; J gene: TRBJ2-5; CDR3 protein: CASSTFGGLGGFGTQYF; CDR3 DNA: TGTGCCAGCAGCACCTTCGGTGGACTCGGAGGATTCGGGACCCAGTACTTC
V gene: TRBV5-1; clone size: NA; D gene: TRBD1; J gene: TRBJ1-2; CDR3 protein: CASSSTGTGNGYTF; CDR3 DNA: TGCGCCAGCAGCTCCACCGGGACAGGGAATGGCTACACCTTC
V gene: TRBV24-1; clone size: many; D gene: NA; J gene: TRBJ2-7; CDR3 protein: CATSDLNTDEQYF; CDR3 DNA: TGTGCCACCAGTGATTTGAACACGGACGAGCAGTACTTC
V gene: TRBV29-1; clone size: NA; D gene: NA; J gene: TRBJ2-2; CDR3 protein: CSASNTGELFF; CDR3 DNA: TGCAGCGCCTCGAACACCGGGGAGCTGTTTTTT
V gene: TRBV20-1; clone size: NA; D gene: TRBD2; J gene: TRBJ2-1; CDR3 protein: CSATVLAGGRNEQFF; CDR3 DNA: TGCAGTGCTACAGTACTAGCGGGAGGTCGCAATGAGCAGTTCTTC
V gene: TRBV25-1; clone size: NA; D gene: NA; J gene: TRBJ1-6; CDR3 protein: CASQDPGGAYSPLHF; CDR3 DNA: TGTGCCAGCCAAGATCCCGGGGGGGCGTATTCACCCCTCCACTTT
V gene: TRBV27; clone size: many; D gene: TRBD1; J gene: TRBJ1-6; CDR3 protein: CASSFRGQGDSPLHF; CDR3 DNA: TGTGCCAGCAGTTTCCGGGGACAGGGAGATTCACCCCTCCACTTT
V gene: TRBV19; clone size: many; D gene: TRBD1; J gene: TRBJ1-6; CDR3 protein: CASSGRDSHSPLHF; CDR3 DNA: TGTGCCAGTAGTGGCCGGGACAGTCATTCACCCCTCCACTTT
V gene: TRBV29-1; clone size: NA; D gene: TRBD1; J gene: TRBJ1-2; CDR3 protein: CSVFGTGGGYTF; CDR3 DNA: TGCAGCGTCTTCGGGACAGGGGGGGGCTACACCTTC
V gene: TRBV25-1; clone size: NA; D gene: NA; J gene: TRBJ2-7; CDR3 protein: CASSQSQASYEQYF; CDR3 DNA: TGTGCCAGCAGCCAATCCCAGGCGTCCTACGAGCAGTACTTC
V gene: TRBV15; clone size: NA; D gene: NA; J gene: TRBJ2-4; CDR3 protein: CATSRDRLGAKNIQYF; CDR3 DNA: TGTGCCACCAGCAGAGATCGACTAGGGGCCAAAAACATTCAGTACTTC
V gene: TRBV10-3; clone size: NA; D gene: TRBD2; J gene: TRBJ2-1; CDR3 protein: CAIATSGGAYNEQFF; CDR3 DNA: TGTGCCATCGCGACTAGCGGGGGGGCTTACAATGAGCAGTTCTTC
V gene: TRBV29-1; clone size: many; D gene: NA; J gene: TRBJ1-1; CDR3 protein: CSVSQGGGTEAFF; CDR3 DNA: TGCAGCGTTTCCCAGGGAGGCGGCACTGAAGCTTTCTTT
V gene: TRBV7-2; clone size: few; D gene: TRBD1; J gene: TRBJ1-5; CDR3 protein: CASSPRRGQNNQPQHF; CDR3 DNA: TGTGCCAGCAGTCCCCGGCGGGGACAGAACAATCAGCCCCAGCATTTT
V gene: TRBV9; clone size: NA; D gene: TRBD2; J gene: TRBJ2-2; CDR3 protein: CARKAGSNTGELFF; CDR3 DNA: TGTGCCAGAAAAGCGGGGTCGAACACCGGGGAGCTGTTTTTT
V gene: TRBV15; clone size: few; D gene: NA; J gene: TRBJ2-2; CDR3 protein: CATSRGAGELFF; CDR3 DNA: TGTGCCACCAGCAGAGGGGCAGGGGAGCTGTTTTTT
V gene: TRBV20-1; clone size: NA; D gene: TRBD1; J gene: TRBJ2-7; CDR3 protein: CSVPGQGAGEQYF; CDR3 DNA: TGCAGTGTCCCGGGACAGGGGGCGGGCGAGCAGTACTTC
V gene: TRBV25-1; clone size: few; D gene: NA; J gene: TRBJ2-5; CDR3 protein: CASSDPRPGETQYF; CDR3 DNA: TGTGCCAGCAGTGACCCAAGACCTGGGGAGACCCAGTACTTC
V gene: TRBV19; clone size: few; D gene: TRBD1; J gene: TRBJ1-3; CDR3 protein: CASSIGEGAPGNTIYF; CDR3 DNA: TGTGCCAGTAGTATAGGAGAGGGGGCTCCTGGAAACACCATATATTTT
V gene: TRBV20-1; clone size: many; D gene: NA; J gene: TRBJ1-1; CDR3 protein: CSASPGLMNTEAFF; CDR3 DNA: TGCAGTGCTAGTCCCGGCCTCATGAACACTGAAGCTTTCTTT
V gene: TRBV12-3/TRBV12-4; clone size: NA; D gene: TRBD2; J gene: TRBJ2-5; CDR3 protein: CASSLRGAQYF; CDR3 DNA: TGTGCCAGCAGTTTACGGGGGGCCCAGTACTTC
V gene: TRBV6-2/TRBV6-3; clone size: few; D gene: TRBD1; J gene: TRBJ2-5; CDR3 protein: CASSVGDRDRWQETQYF; CDR3 DNA: TGTGCCAGCTCAGTCGGGGACAGGGATCGATGGCAAGAGACCCAGTACTTC
V gene: TRBV4-1; clone size: many; D gene: NA; J gene: TRBJ2-7; CDR3 protein: CASSQDTGLIVVEQYF; CDR3 DNA: TGCGCCAGCAGCCAAGATACAGGCTTGATAGTTGTCGAGCAGTACTTC
V gene: TRBV10-3; clone size: few; D gene: NA; J gene: TRBJ2-3; CDR3 protein: CAISELSDTQYF; CDR3 DNA: TGTGCCATCAGTGAACTCTCAGATACGCAGTATTTT
V gene: TRBV29-1; clone size: few; D gene: TRBD2; J gene: TRBJ2-7; CDR3 protein: CSVDSGGTGNEQYF; CDR3 DNA: TGCAGCGTTGATAGCGGGGGTACTGGCAATGAGCAGTACTTC